Listed here are 23 T cell receptor beta chains from one sample, sequenced in a study of lymphopenia after photon versus proton radiotherapy. Sequencing was performed with immunoSEQ multiplex PCR; in TCRdb, only in-frame clones are kept and a portion is missing. The sample lists about 50,000 clones; around 83% were seen once. Source: peripheral blood, taken from a patient treated with photon-based radiotherapy. The receptors here all came from a man between 50 and 59 years old with gastric cancer.

The genes are TRBV2 and TRBJ2-3; TRBD2 matches at 8 bases. J was trimmed by 5 bases and V by 1 base; bases with no gene match: 5. The CDR3 extends over 15 amino acids. CDR1 is SNHLY, CDR2 FYNNEI, per germline. The CDR3 DNA reads TGTGCCAGCAGTGAAGGCGGGAGGAGCGGAGATACGCAGTATTTT. Amino acids: CASSEGGRSGDTQYF.

This clone was seen a single time. The chain links TRBV7-8 to TRBJ2-1, with D unclear. The germline V gene has CDR1 SGHVS and CDR2 FQNEAQ. The length of the CDR3 is 15 residues. V was pared by 1 base and J by 2 bases, with 9 bases between. CDR3 in amino acids: CASSLVRVPYNEQFF. The CDR3 nucleotides read TGTGCCAGCAGCTTAGTTAGAGTCCCCTACAATGAGCAGTTCTTC. Filled out from reference TRBV7-8 and TRBJ2-1, the complete variable domain reads GAGVSQSPRYKVAKRGQDVALRCDPISGHVSLFWYQQALGQGPEFLTYFQNEAQLDKSGLPSDRFFAERPEGSVSTLKIQRTQQEDSAVYLCASSLVRVPYNEQFFGPGTRLTVL.

The J gene is TRBJ2-7, the V gene TRBV6-1, with 8 bases matching TRBD1. Germline trimming cut 4 bases from V and 6 bases from J; bases unmatched to any gene: 8. Looked up from germline, CDR1 is MNHNS and CDR2 is SASEGT. This CDR3 comprises 14 residues. The CDR3 protein is CASSVSQGASEQYF. CDR3 DNA: TGTGCCAGCAGTGTCTCCCAGGGGGCAAGCGAGCAGTACTTC.

The chain has TRBV7-2 and TRBJ2-5; D is undetermined. Germline values: CDR1 SGHTA, CDR2 FQGNSA. This CDR3 comprises 11 residues. Trimming cost V 0 bases and J 5 bases, with 1 base left between them. CDR3 coding DNA: TGTGCCAGCAGCTTAGCTGAGACCCAGTACTTC. This translates into CASSLAETQYF.

By sample fraction, this clone is large. This chain joins TRBV4-3 and TRBJ1-1, with D possibly matching TRBD1 (5 bases). This CDR3 has 15 amino acids. Per germline, CDR1 LGHNA and CDR2 YSLEER. V dropped 1 base and J dropped 4 bases, with 13 bases sitting between them. The CDR3 sequence is CASSQGGDVGTEAFF. The CDR3 coding sequence is TGCGCCAGCAGCCAAGGCGGGGACGTAGGCACTGAAGCTTTCTTT.

The chain recombines TRBV10-3 with TRBJ2-3; TRBD1 is a possible D gene (5 bases). The CDR3 runs to 14 residues. V was trimmed by 0 bases and J by 9 bases, leaving 13 bases between them. The V gene's germline CDR1 is ENHRY and CDR2 SYGVKD. This CDR3 is CAISESNLGATQYF. The DNA of the CDR3 is TGTGCCATCAGTGAGTCGAATCTAGGGGCCACGCAGTATTTT.

The sample holds one count of this clone. DNA for the CDR3: TGCAGCGTTGAAGAAACTCCTTATGGCTACACCTTC. This sequence encodes CSVEETPYGYTF. The chain recombines TRBV29-1 with TRBJ1-2; D not certain. V dropped 0 bases and J dropped 5 bases, with 7 bases sitting between them. The CDR3 totals 12 residues. CDR1 and CDR2 from the germline V gene are SQVTM and ANQGSEA.

The chain carries TRBV4-1 and TRBJ1-5; D gene ambiguous. CDR1 and CDR2 from the germline V gene are MGHRA and YSYEKL. CDR3 length equals 16 residues. Trimming pared 1 base from V and 4 bases from J, leaving 14 bases between. CDR3 DNA sequence: TGCGCCAGCAGCCAAGGGCACGGTGAAGGGAATCAGCCCCAGCATTTT. Protein sequence: CASSQGHGEGNQPQHF.

The chain has TRBV6-1 and TRBJ1-1, with TRBD1 as a possible D gene (5 bases). Looked up from germline, CDR1 is MNHNS and CDR2 is SASEGT. The CDR3 sequence is 17 residues long. V gave up 0 bases and J gave up 7 bases, with 21 bases separating them. DNA for the CDR3: TGTGCCAGCAGTGAAGCGCACTTCTGGGACCTGAGGGGTGAAGCTTTCTTT. Protein product: CASSEAHFWDLRGEAFF.

V and J are TRBV29-1 and TRBJ1-1, with TRBD1 matching over 7 bases. Germline CDR1 and CDR2: SQVTM and ANQGSEA. This CDR3 contains 14 residues. The V segment lost 5 bases and the J segment 4 bases; nucleotides outside the gene matches: 10. The CDR3 reads CSVLRGQWFTEAFF. CDR3 DNA: TGCAGCGTTCTCCGGGGACAGTGGTTCACTGAAGCTTTCTTT. The full variable domain, its missing parts supplied by reference TRBV29-1 and TRBJ1-1, is SAVISQKPSRDICQRGTSLTIQCQVDSQVTMMFWYRQQPGQSLTLIATANQGSEATYESGFVIDKFPISRPNLTFSTLTVSNMSPEDSSIYLCSVLRGQWFTEAFFGQGTRLTVV.

A few counts support this clone. This chain connects TRBV9 to TRBJ2-7; tentatively, D is TRBD2 (5 bases). Germline CDR1 reads SGDLS; CDR2 reads YYNGEE. The CDR3 has 15 amino acids. V was pared by 4 bases and J by 3 bases, with 17 bases between. CDR3 sequence reads: CASSPLGSGGYEQYF. CDR3 bases: TGTGCCAGCAGCCCCCTCGGGTCAGGAGGCTACGAGCAGTACTTC.

This clone has only one observation. The genes are TRBV5-4 and TRBJ2-1; TRBD2 agrees at 7 bases. Per the germline V gene, CDR1 is SGHNT and CDR2 is YYREEE (reference sequence). The trim removed 4 bases at V and 0 bases at J, leaving 7 bases unmatched. The CDR3 runs to 16 residues. CDR3 residues: CASSAGTISSYNEQFF. CDR3 DNA sequence: TGTGCCAGCAGCGCGGGGACTATATCCTCCTACAATGAGCAGTTCTTC.

J is TRBJ2-7 and V is TRBV5-1; 10 bases align to TRBD2. The CDR3 is 18 residues long. After removal of 0 bases from V and 0 bases from J, the junction contained 9 bases not matched to a gene. CDR1 SGHRS and CDR2 YFSETQ come from the germline V gene. For the CDR3, the DNA is TGCGCCAGCAGCTTGGGTTCTGGACTAGCGGTACACTCCTACGAGCAGTACTTC. Translated, it gives CASSLGSGLAVHSYEQYF.

There are a few counts of this clone. The genes are TRBV9 and TRBJ2-1, with 8 bases lining up with TRBD2. This CDR3 has 15 amino acids. With 3 bases clipped from V and 0 bases from J, the junction kept 2 bases outside the gene matches. Germline CDR1 reads SGDLS; CDR2 reads YYNGEE. The CDR3 here is CASSALAASYNEQFF. The CDR3, as DNA: TGTGCCAGCAGCGCACTAGCGGCCTCCTACAATGAGCAGTTCTTC.

The rearrangement joins TRBV5-1 to TRBJ2-2; TRBD1 agrees at 9 bases. This CDR3 is 17 amino acids long. The J segment lost 0 bases and the V segment lost 4 bases, leaving 7 bases of the junction unmatched. Per the germline V gene, CDR1 is SGHRS and CDR2 is YFSETQ. The CDR3 region has the DNA TGCGCCAGCAGCATAAGGACAGGGGCCACGAACACCGGGGAGCTGTTTTTT. Its protein product is CASSIRTGATNTGELFF.

The chain joins TRBV7-2 to TRBJ2-7; TRBD2 matches at 8 bases. Trimming removed 1 base from V and 7 bases from J; junction bases left unmatched: 9. The CDR3 totals 15 residues. The germline gives CDR1 SGHTA, CDR2 FQGNSA. The CDR3 here is CASSLVSGVPREQYF. In DNA form, the CDR3 reads TGTGCCAGCAGCTTAGTTAGCGGGGTCCCTAGAGAGCAGTACTTC.

The chain employs TRBV28 and TRBJ2-2, with 8 positions matching TRBD1. The V segment lost 6 bases and the J segment 4 bases; nucleotides outside the gene matches: 4. This CDR3 has 14 amino acids. CDR1 is MDHEN, CDR2 SYDVKM, per germline. The chain's CDR3 is CASRSGGSTGELFF. CDR3 nucleotide sequence: TGTGCCAGCAGGTCAGGGGGCAGCACCGGGGAGCTGTTTTTT.

The chain links TRBV5-1 to TRBJ2-7, with D possibly being TRBD2 (6 bases). CDR1 SGHRS and CDR2 YFSETQ come from the germline V gene. With 0 bases removed from V and 0 bases from J, the gap between germline ends came to 13 bases. This CDR3 spans 16 amino acids. The CDR3 bases are TGCGCCAGCAGCTTGGCCCCGGGCGGGGCCTCCTACGAGCAGTACTTC. Amino acid sequence: CASSLAPGGASYEQYF.

The J gene is TRBJ1-2, the V gene TRBV7-9; D unresolved. CDR3 length equals 14 residues. The V gene's germline CDR1 is SEHNR and CDR2 FQNEAQ (reference sequence). Deletions cut 0 bases from V and 3 bases from J, with 8 bases between. DNA for the CDR3: TGTGCCAGCAGCTTAGCCGGGTCGGACTATGGCTACACCTTC. This gives the protein CASSLAGSDYGYTF.

The chain uses TRBV5-6 and TRBJ2-1; D is possibly TRBD2 (5 bases). V dropped 0 bases and J dropped 5 bases, with 9 bases sitting between them. The germline V gene has CDR1 SGHDT and CDR2 YYEEEE. The CDR3 totals 14 residues. Written as DNA, the CDR3 is TGTGCCAGCAGCTTGGGGACTCGTAACAATGAGCAGTTCTTC. It encodes CASSLGTRNNEQFF. Full variable domain (missing parts from reference TRBV5-6 and TRBJ2-1): DAGVTQSPTHLIKTRGQQVTLRCSPKSGHDTVSWYQQALGQGPQFIFQYYEEEERQRGNFPDRFSGHQFPNYSSELNVNALLLGDSALYLCASSLGTRNNEQFFGPGTRLTVL.

The V gene is TRBV19, the J gene TRBJ1-1; 8 nucleotides align to TRBD1. The V segment lost 5 bases and the J segment 3 bases; nucleotides outside the gene matches: 5. Looked up from germline, CDR1 is LNHDA and CDR2 is SQIVND (reference sequence). The CDR3 contains 14 residues. DNA of the CDR3: TGTGCCAGTAGTCCTCAGGGGGCTGACACTGAAGCTTTCTTT. Protein: CASSPQGADTEAFF.

The chain combines TRBV6-1 with TRBJ1-4; no firm D call. Between the trimmed V and J ends, which lost 2 bases and 5 bases, there was a span of 9 bases. This CDR3 region has 14 residues. CDR1 and CDR2 from the germline V gene are MNHNS and SASEGT. The chain's CDR3 is CASSEIAYNEKLFF. The CDR3 coding sequence is TGTGCCAGCAGTGAAATAGCCTACAATGAAAAACTGTTTTTT.

This rearrangement joins TRBV25-1 to TRBJ1-1; 8 nucleotides align to TRBD1. This CDR3 spans 17 amino acids. V shed 1 base, J shed 2 bases, and the junction held 9 bases outside the gene matches. The germline V gene has CDR1 MGHDK and CDR2 SYGVNS. Here the CDR3 reads CASSESVRGRFNTEAFF. In nucleotides, the CDR3 is TGTGCCAGCAGTGAATCGGTCAGGGGGCGGTTCAACACTGAAGCTTTCTTT.